This TCR beta chain was captured by sequencing in a study of immune heterogeneity within non-small cell lung tumors. Study-level background: A handful of squamous cell carcinomas, 10 non-squamous carcinomas and 1 not otherwise specified made up the tumors.

This clonotype appeared a single time. Its antigen is not identified. Notes on the study in general: Dominant CDR3 beta clonotypes repeated across a patient's tumor loci, while different loci held unique high-frequency clones. Individual patients had largely distinct high-frequency T-cell receptor beta clonotypes.

Multiplex PCR (32 V and 13 J primers) was used to amplify the TCR beta CDR3. Each CDR3 protein is one row after TCRdb ran MiXCR on the multiplex PCR reads. The sample lists under 35,000 distinct CDR3 sequences, 25% to 30% seen once, with approximately 3.9% in the top ten. Bulk tumor genomic DNA, roughly 600 ng per sample, was the template. During surgery, several far-apart biopsies were obtained from every primary tumor. Enrolled patients presented with newly diagnosed, previously untreated non-small cell lung cancer and underwent curative surgery. Patients with newly diagnosed non-small cell lung cancer who underwent surgery with curative intent served as donors. The sequence was collected from a man aged 40-55 years with non-small cell lung cancer. Sequencing was performed on lung tumor tissue.

The DNA for the CDR3 is TGTGCCAGCAGCCAGGCGGGGCGTCTACCCTACGAGCAGTACTTC. Its protein product is CASSQAGRLPYEQYF. The chain couples TRBV5-6 to TRBJ2-7; maybe TRBD2 (6 bases). In germline, CDR1 is SGHDT, CDR2 YYEEEE. V lost 4 bases, J lost 2 bases, and 16 bases lay in between. CDR3 length: 15 residues.